This TCR beta chain was identified during a study of blood T cell repertoires in COVID-19 (dated by TCRdb to about 2020). Concerning the study at large: The collaborator samples originated in the United States, Italy and Spain and spanned the acute and convalescent phases of COVID-19. The repertoires were made available in a free public database intended to serve as a resource for research on the immune response to SARS-CoV-2. Samples were obtained from the ongoing ImmuneRACE study (first 160 participants) and from 950 to 1,500 subjects provided by 6 global collaborators. The prospective study material was composed of cDNA or gDNA derived from T cells, B-cell-depleted T cells, or PBMCs. The dataset comprised deeply sampled blood TCRbeta repertoires from subjects exposed to, actively infected with, or recovered from COVID-19. HLA class I and class II types, where available, came from metadata supplied by the sample provider rather than from assay-based typing. A de-identified subject ID, COVID-19 status, age in years and sex were almost always included in the sample metadata. The paper as a whole reports these results and caveats: Clinical and demographic metadata were provided uncurated, with the amount varying by source and participant.

V is trimmed back by 6 bases and J by 3 bases, and the junction contains 6 bases that no gene match accounts for. CDR1 and CDR2 are drawn from the germline V gene: SNHLY, FYNNEI. From the cysteine up to the phenylalanine, the CDR3 has a length of 14 residues. Only CDR3 DNA is held: 42 bases, read in frame from base 1. Turning to this clone: Its antigen specificity is not known. Base-call qualities are not available, and no considerably larger clone is one nucleotide away.

Each collaborating institution followed its own protocols to collect whole blood in K2EDTA tubes. For TCRbeta analysis, collaborator samples were shipped as frozen whole blood, as isolated PBMCs, or as DNA extracted from either sample type. TCRbeta CDR3 regions were amplified from genomic DNA using the immunoSEQ Assay, a bias-controlled multiplex PCR. The study's own analysis went as follows. Within the assay, amplification of reference gene primers was used to estimate how many nucleated cells each sample contained. Sequence reads were collapsed and filtered to measure the absolute abundance of every unique TCRbeta CDR3 rearrangement. For each sample, productive Simpson clonality was calculated as the square root of Simpson's diversity index over productive rearrangements. In TCRdb, the immuneACCESS table is reduced to in-frame sequences with V and J assigned. These tables do not hold every clone; where another copy was compared, an unresolved V gene accounts for under half, and the others remain unexplained. Clonal size and the V and J genes are those of that table, whereas D and trimming came from the DNA. The sample table shows 93,000 or so clones, and around 82% are seen once. The ten top clones hold over 10% of the sample.

The clonotype was recovered from a human donor in a cohort sampled during active or convalescent COVID-19. Sequencing was carried out using peripheral blood. The rearrangement joined TRBV2 to TRBJ1-2; the central 8 bases match TRBD1. The DNA reads as follows: TGTGCCAGCAGGGATGGACAGGGAGACTATGGCTACACCTTC. This codes for CASRDGQGDYGYTF.